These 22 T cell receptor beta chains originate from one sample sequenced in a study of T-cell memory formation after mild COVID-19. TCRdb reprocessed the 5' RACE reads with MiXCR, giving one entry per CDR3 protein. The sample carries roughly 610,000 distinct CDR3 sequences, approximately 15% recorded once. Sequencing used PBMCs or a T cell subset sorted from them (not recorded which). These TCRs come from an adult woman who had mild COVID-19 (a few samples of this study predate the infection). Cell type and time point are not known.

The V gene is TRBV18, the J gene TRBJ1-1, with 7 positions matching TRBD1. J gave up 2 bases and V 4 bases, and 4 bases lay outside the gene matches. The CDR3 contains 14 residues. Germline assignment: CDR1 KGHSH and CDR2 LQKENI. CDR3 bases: TGTGCCAGCTCACAGGGACAGATAAACACTGAAGCTTTCTTT. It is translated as CASSQGQINTEAFF.

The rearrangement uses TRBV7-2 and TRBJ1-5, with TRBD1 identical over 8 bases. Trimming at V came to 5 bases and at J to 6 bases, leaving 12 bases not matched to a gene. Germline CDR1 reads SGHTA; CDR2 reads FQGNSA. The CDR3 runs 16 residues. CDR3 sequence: CASSPLGTGGFQPQHF. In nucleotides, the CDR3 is TGTGCCAGCAGCCCCCTGGGAACAGGGGGATTTCAGCCCCAGCATTTT.

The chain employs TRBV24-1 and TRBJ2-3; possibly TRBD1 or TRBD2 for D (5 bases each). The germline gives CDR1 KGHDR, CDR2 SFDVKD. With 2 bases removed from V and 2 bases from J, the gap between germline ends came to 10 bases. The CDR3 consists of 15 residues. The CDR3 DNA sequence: TGTGCCACCAGTGATTCCGGGACCTACACAGATACGCAGTATTTT. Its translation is CATSDSGTYTDTQYF.

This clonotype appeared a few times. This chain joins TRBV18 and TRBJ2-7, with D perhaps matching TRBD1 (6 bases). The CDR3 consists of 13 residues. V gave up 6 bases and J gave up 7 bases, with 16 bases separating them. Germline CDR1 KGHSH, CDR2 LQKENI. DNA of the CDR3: TGTGCCAGCTCGTTTGACAGGATGGGTGAGCAGTACTTC. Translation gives CASSFDRMGEQYF.

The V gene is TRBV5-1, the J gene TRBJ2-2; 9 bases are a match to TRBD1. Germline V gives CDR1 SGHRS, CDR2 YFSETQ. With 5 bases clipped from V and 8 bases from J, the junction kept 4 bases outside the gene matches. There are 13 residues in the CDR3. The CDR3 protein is CASRTGGAGELFF. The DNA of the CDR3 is TGCGCCAGCAGGACAGGGGGAGCGGGGGAGCTGTTTTTT. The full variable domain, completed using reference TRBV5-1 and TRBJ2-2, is KAGVTQTPRYLIKTRGQQVTLSCSPISGHRSVSWYQQTPGQGLQFLFEYFSETQRNKGNFPGRFSGRQFSNSRSEMNVSTLELGDSALYLCASRTGGAGELFFGEGSRLTVL.

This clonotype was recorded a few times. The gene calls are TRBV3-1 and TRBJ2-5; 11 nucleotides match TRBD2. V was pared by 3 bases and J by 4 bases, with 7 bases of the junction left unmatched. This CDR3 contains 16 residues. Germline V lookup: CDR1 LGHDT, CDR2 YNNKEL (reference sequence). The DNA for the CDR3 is TGTGCCAGCAGCCAGGGTACTAGCGGGAGTGCAGAGACCCAGTACTTC. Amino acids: CASSQGTSGSAETQYF.

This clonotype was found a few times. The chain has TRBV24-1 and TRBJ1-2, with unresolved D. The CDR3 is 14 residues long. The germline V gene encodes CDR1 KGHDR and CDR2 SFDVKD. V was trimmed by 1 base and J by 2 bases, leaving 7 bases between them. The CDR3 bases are TGTGCCACCAGTGATTTTCTGCAGAACTATGGCTACACCTTC. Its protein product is CATSDFLQNYGYTF.

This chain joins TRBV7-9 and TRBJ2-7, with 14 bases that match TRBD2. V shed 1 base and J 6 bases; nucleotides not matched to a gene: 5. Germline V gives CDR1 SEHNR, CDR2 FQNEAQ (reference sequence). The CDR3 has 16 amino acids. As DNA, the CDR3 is TGTGCCAGCAGCTTAGGGTCCGGGACTAGCGGGAGCGAGCAGTACTTC. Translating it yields CASSLGSGTSGSEQYF.

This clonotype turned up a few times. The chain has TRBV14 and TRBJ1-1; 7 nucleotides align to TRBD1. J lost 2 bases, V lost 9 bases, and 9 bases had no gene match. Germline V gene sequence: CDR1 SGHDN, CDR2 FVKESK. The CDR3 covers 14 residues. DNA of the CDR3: TGTGCCAGTACCGCCGGGACAGCTAACACTGAAGCTTTCTTT. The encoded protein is CASTAGTANTEAFF.

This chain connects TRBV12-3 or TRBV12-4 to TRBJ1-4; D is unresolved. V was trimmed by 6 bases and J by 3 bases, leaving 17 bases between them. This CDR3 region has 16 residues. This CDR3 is CASSNGRWAPNEKLFF. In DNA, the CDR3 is TGTGCCAGCAGCAACGGACGATGGGCGCCTAATGAAAAACTGTTTTTT.

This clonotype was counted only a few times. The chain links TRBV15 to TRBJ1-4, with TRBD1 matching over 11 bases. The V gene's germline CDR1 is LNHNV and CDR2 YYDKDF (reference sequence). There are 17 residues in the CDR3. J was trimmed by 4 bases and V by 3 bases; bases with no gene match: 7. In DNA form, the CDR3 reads TGTGCCACCAGCAGTCCGGACAGGGGGCTTTTTAATGAAAAACTGTTTTTT. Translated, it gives CATSSPDRGLFNEKLFF.

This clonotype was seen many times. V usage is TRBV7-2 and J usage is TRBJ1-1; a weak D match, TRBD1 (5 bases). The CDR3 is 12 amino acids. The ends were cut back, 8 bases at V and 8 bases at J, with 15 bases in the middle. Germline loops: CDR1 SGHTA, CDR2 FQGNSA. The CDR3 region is CASWGRSSEAFF. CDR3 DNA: TGTGCCAGCTGGGGACGTTCCTCAGAAGCTTTCTTT.

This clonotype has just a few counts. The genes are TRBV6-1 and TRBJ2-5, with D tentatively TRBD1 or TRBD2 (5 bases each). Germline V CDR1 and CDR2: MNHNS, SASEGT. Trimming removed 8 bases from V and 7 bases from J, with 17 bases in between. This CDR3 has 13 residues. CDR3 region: CASGTPGPPTQYF. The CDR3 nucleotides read TGTGCCAGCGGGACCCCGGGACCTCCGACCCAGTACTTC.

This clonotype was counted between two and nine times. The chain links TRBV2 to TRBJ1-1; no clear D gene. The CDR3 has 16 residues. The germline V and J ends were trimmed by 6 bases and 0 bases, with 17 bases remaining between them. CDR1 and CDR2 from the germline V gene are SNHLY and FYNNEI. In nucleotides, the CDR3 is TGTGCCAGCAGGTCCGTCGGGCCGTTCATGAACACTGAAGCTTTCTTT. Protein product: CASRSVGPFMNTEAFF.

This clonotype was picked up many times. CDR3 amino acids: CASSTGRYNEQFF. CDR3 nucleotides: TGTGCCAGTAGTACCGGTCGCTACAATGAGCAGTTCTTC. The chain employs TRBV19 and TRBJ2-1, with D hard to call. Trimming left V 4 bases short and J 3 bases short, with 7 bases between. Germline CDR1 reads LNHDA; CDR2 reads SQIVND (reference sequence). There are 13 residues in the CDR3. The complete variable domain, with remaining parts taken from reference TRBV19 and TRBJ2-1, reads DGGITQSPKYLFRKEGQNVTLSCEQNLNHDAMYWYRQDPGQGLRLIYYSQIVNDFQKGDIAEGYSVSREKKESFPLTVTSAQKNPTAFYLCASSTGRYNEQFFGPGTRLTVL.

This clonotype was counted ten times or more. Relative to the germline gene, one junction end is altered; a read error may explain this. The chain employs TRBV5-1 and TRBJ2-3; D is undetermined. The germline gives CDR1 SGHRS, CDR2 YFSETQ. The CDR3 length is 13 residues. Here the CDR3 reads CASSLASTDTQYF. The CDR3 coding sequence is TGTGCCAGCAGCTTAGCCAGCACAGATACGCAGTATTTT. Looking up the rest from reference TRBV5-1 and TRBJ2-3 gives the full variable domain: KAGVTQTPRYLIKTRGQQVTLSCSPISGHRSVSWYQQTPGQGLQFLFEYFSETQRNKGNFPGRFSGRQFSNSRSEMNVSTLELGDSALYLCASSLASTDTQYFGPGTRLTVL.

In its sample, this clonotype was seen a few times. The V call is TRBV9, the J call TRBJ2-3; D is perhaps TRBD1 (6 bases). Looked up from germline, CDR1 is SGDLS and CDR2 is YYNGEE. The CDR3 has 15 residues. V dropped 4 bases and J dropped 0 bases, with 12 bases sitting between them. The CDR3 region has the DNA TGTGCCAGCAGCCCTGGGGGCACTAGCACAGATACGCAGTATTTT. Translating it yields CASSPGGTSTDTQYF.

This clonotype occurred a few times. The CDR3 sequence is CASSTWRTSRELFGSYNEQFF. The DNA for the CDR3 is TGTGCCAGCAGCACCTGGAGGACTAGCCGGGAACTCTTCGGTTCCTACAATGAGCAGTTCTTC. The J gene is TRBJ2-1, the V gene TRBV5-4, with 8 bases that match TRBD2. With V trimmed by 4 bases and J by 1 base, 22 bases remained unmatched. CDR3 length: 21 residues. Germline CDR1 reads SGHNT; CDR2 reads YYREEE (reference sequence). The full variable domain, rest sourced from reference TRBV5-4 and TRBJ2-1, is ETGVTQSPTHLIKTRGQQVTLRCSSQSGHNTVSWYQQALGQGPQFIFQYYREEENGRGNFPPRFSGLQFPNYSSELNVNALELDDSALYLCASSTWRTSRELFGSYNEQFFGPGTRLTVL.

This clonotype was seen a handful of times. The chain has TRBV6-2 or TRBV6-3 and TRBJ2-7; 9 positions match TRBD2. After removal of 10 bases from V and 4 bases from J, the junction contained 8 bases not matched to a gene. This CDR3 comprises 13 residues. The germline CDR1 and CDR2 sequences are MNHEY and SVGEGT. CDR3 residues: CATSSGTLYEQYF. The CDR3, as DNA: TGTGCCACATCTAGCGGGACGCTGTACGAGCAGTACTTC.

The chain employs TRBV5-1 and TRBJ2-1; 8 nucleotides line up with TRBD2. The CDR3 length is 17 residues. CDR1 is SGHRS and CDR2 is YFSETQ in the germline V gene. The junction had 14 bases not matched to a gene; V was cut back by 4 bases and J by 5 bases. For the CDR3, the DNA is TGCGCCAGCAGCCAACCCTCGAGCGGGGGCCGGAACAATGAGCAGTTCTTC. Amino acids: CASSQPSSGGRNNEQFF.

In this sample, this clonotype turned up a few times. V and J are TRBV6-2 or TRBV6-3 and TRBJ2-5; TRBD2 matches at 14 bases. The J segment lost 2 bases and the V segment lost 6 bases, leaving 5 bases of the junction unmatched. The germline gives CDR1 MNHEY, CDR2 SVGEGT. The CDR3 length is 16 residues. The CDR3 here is CASRRTSGRYQETQYF. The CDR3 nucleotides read TGTGCCAGCAGACGGACTAGCGGGAGGTATCAAGAGACCCAGTACTTC.

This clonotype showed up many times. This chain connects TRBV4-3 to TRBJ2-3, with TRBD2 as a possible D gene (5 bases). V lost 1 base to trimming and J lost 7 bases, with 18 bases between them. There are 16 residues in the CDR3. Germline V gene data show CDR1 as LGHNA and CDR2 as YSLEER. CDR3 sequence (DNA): TGCGCCAGCAGCCAAGGAAGCTCGGCGGGTTCAAATACGCAGTATTTT. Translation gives CASSQGSSAGSNTQYF.